The 20 T cell receptor beta chains reported below all come from one sample, sequenced in a study of blood T cell repertoires in COVID-19. The table came from immunoSEQ multiplex PCR; TCRdb's copy has only in-frame clones and leaves some out. This table has about 160,000 clones, about 74% appearing once. Sequencing input: peripheral blood. These receptors were obtained from a man between 60 and 75 years old with acute or convalescent COVID-19.

This sequence joins TRBV7-9 and TRBJ1-1; D remains ambiguous. V lost 6 bases, J lost 2 bases, and 7 bases lay in between. The length of the CDR3 is 12 residues. CDR1 is SEHNR and CDR2 is FQNEAQ in the germline V gene (reference sequence). CDR3 in DNA: TGTGCCAGCAGACAGCTAAACACTGAAGCTTTCTTT. Its protein product is CASRQLNTEAFF.

A few counts support this clone. This chain joins TRBV27 and TRBJ1-5, with 8 bases matching TRBD1. The CDR3 consists of 15 residues. With 3 bases clipped from V and 6 bases from J, the junction kept 7 bases outside the gene matches. CDR1 MNHEY and CDR2 SMNVEV come from the germline V gene (reference sequence). DNA of the CDR3: TGTGCCAGCAGTTTTGGCAGGGGGCGAGGTCAGCCCCAGCATTTT. This gives the protein CASSFGRGRGQPQHF.

The chain links TRBV6-6 to TRBJ1-5; D is possibly TRBD1 (5 bases). The CDR3 is 16 amino acids. CDR1 and CDR2 (germline): MNHNY, SVGAGI (reference sequence). The germline V and J ends were trimmed by 6 bases and 3 bases, with 18 bases remaining between them. In DNA form, the CDR3 reads TGTGCCAGCAGGTCACGCCAGGGAAAGTACAATCAGCCCCAGCATTTT. It translates to CASRSRQGKYNQPQHF.

This rearrangement joins TRBV7-9 to TRBJ1-1; tentatively, D is TRBD1 (6 bases). Germline CDR1 reads SEHNR; CDR2 reads FQNEAQ (reference sequence). V lost 1 base to trimming and J lost 4 bases, with 7 bases between them. This CDR3 is built from 13 residues. The DNA of the CDR3 is TGTGCCAGCAGCTTAGAACAGGGCACTGAAGCTTTCTTT. Its protein is CASSLEQGTEAFF.

The chain is built from TRBV2 and TRBJ2-2; D may be TRBD2 (5 bases). Germline CDR1 reads SNHLY; CDR2 reads FYNNEI. The V and J ends lost 3 bases and 6 bases respectively, with 20 bases between them. The CDR3 extends over 17 amino acids. The CDR3 here is CASSESGNSFSAGELFF. As DNA, the CDR3 is TGTGCCAGCAGTGAGTCGGGGAACAGTTTTAGCGCCGGGGAGCTGTTTTTT.

This chain links TRBV18 with TRBJ2-1; 8 positions agree with TRBD2. The CDR3 has 14 residues. Germline values: CDR1 KGHSH, CDR2 LQKENI. V lost 7 bases, J lost 0 bases, and 2 bases stayed unmatched. In DNA form, the CDR3 reads TGTGCCAGCTTCCGGGGGGGCTCCTACAATGAGCAGTTCTTC. Encoded protein: CASFRGGSYNEQFF.

J is TRBJ1-3 and V is TRBV10-3; TRBD1 agrees at 7 bases. The CDR3 extends over 16 amino acids. Trimming took 6 bases from V and 0 from J; bases not matched to a gene: 8. Germline V gene lookup returns CDR1 ENHRY and CDR2 SYGVKD. The CDR3, as DNA: TGTGCCATCAGGGGGGACAGCGGGAGCTCTGGAAACACCATATATTTT. Translation gives CAIRGDSGSSGNTIYF.

The genes are TRBV6-5 and TRBJ2-5, with TRBD1 as a possible D gene (5 bases). CDR1 and CDR2 from the germline V gene are MNHEY and SVGAGI. This CDR3 region has 14 residues. V was trimmed by 0 bases and J by 2 bases, leaving 7 bases between them. CDR3 DNA sequence: TGTGCCAGCAGTTACTCGAGACAGCAAGAGACCCAGTACTTC. Its translation is CASSYSRQQETQYF.

This chain connects TRBV5-6 to TRBJ1-3; TRBD1 is a possible D gene (5 bases). Trimming took off 0 bases at V and 9 bases at J, with 7 bases between the two ends. Germline CDR1 reads SGHDT; CDR2 reads YYEEEE. The CDR3 totals 12 residues. The CDR3 DNA reads TGTGCCAGCAGCTTGGCCGGGGGCACCATATATTTT. Amino acids: CASSLAGGTIYF.

The V gene is TRBV15, the J gene TRBJ1-6; TRBD1 is a possible D gene (6 bases). CDR3 length: 16 amino acids. The V gene lost 5 bases and the J gene lost 5 bases, with 16 bases spanning the gap. Germline-derived CDR1 and CDR2 are LNHNV and YYDKDF (reference sequence). This CDR3 is CATSLGGAGNNSPLHF. In nucleotides, the CDR3 is TGTGCCACCAGCTTGGGGGGGGCTGGAAATAATTCACCCCTCCACTTT.

The rearrangement joins TRBV27 to TRBJ1-2, with 10 nucleotides matching TRBD1. CDR3 length: 14 amino acids. Germline V gives CDR1 MNHEY, CDR2 SMNVEV (reference sequence). V was pared by 4 bases and J by 6 bases, with 5 bases of the junction left unmatched. The chain's CDR3 is CASSSTGGGHGYTF. The CDR3 DNA sequence: TGTGCCAGCAGTTCGACAGGGGGCGGTCATGGCTACACCTTC.

This chain uses TRBV18 with TRBJ2-5; no clear D gene. Looked up from germline, CDR1 is KGHSH and CDR2 is LQKENI. This CDR3 is 13 amino acids long. V lost 0 bases and J lost 4, with 6 bases in between. This CDR3 is CASSPPGRETQYF. CDR3 in DNA: TGTGCCAGCTCACCACCGGGCCGAGAGACCCAGTACTTC.

This clone was found a few times. The V call is TRBV6-5, the J call TRBJ2-3; a possible D gene is TRBD1 (6 bases). The CDR3 is made up of 14 amino acids. Trimming took 11 bases from V and 4 from J, leaving 19 bases between them. Germline CDR1 MNHEY, CDR2 SVGAGI. CDR3 sequence (DNA): TGTGCCGGAGAGAGGGGGACACCCCCAGATACGCAGTATTTT. It yields the protein CAGERGTPPDTQYF.

The chain has TRBV24-1 and TRBJ2-3, with TRBD2 matching over 9 bases. The ends lost 3 bases at V and 6 bases at J; junction bases unmatched: 21. Germline V gene data show CDR1 as KGHDR and CDR2 as SFDVKD. CDR3 size: 20 residues. CDR3 loop: CATSDKARAGRGGERDTQYF. CDR3 bases: TGTGCCACCAGTGATAAAGCCCGTGCGGGGCGGGGGGGCGAGCGGGATACGCAGTATTTT.

The chain couples TRBV27 to TRBJ2-2; the match to TRBD2 covers 7 bases. V gave up 6 bases and J gave up 4 bases; unmatched junction bases: 2. Germline lookup yields CDR1 MNHEY and CDR2 SMNVEV (reference sequence). CDR3 length equals 13 residues. The CDR3 protein is CASSWGGTGELFF. The CDR3, as DNA: TGTGCCAGCAGCTGGGGGGGCACCGGGGAGCTGTTTTTT.

V usage is TRBV24-1 and J usage is TRBJ1-5; a weak D match, TRBD1 (6 bases). Trimming shortened V by 9 bases and J by 5 bases, and 22 bases separated the two germline ends. Looked up from germline, CDR1 is KGHDR and CDR2 is SFDVKD. This CDR3 spans 16 amino acids. Written as DNA, the CDR3 is TGTGCCACCGAACCCCCGGGGGGGGCGTACGATCAGCCCCAGCATTTT. Encoded protein: CATEPPGGAYDQPQHF.

J is TRBJ2-3 and V is TRBV7-2, with D possibly TRBD1 on 6 matching bases. The CDR3 extends over 15 amino acids. CDR1 is SGHTA, CDR2 FQGNSA, per germline. V lost 1 base and J 4 bases, leaving 12 bases between the germline ends. This CDR3 is CASSLGQAGADTQYF. CDR3 coding DNA: TGTGCCAGCAGCTTAGGACAGGCCGGGGCAGATACGCAGTATTTT.

Worth noting for this clone: At one boundary the junction diverges from the germline segment, which might be a read error. Written as DNA, the CDR3 is TGTGCCAGCAAACGGACAGGGGGCGGAGTGGGTGTAGACTTC. As protein: CASKRTGGGVGVDF. The chain combines TRBV6-5 with TRBJ2-7; 11 bases are a match to TRBD1. The length of the CDR3 is 14 residues. Germline CDR1 and CDR2: MNHEY and SVGAGI.

The chain recombines TRBV5-4 with TRBJ2-5, with D tentatively TRBD1 (5 bases). Per germline, CDR1 SGHNT and CDR2 YYREEE (reference sequence). V was shortened by 1 base and J by 3 bases, with 13 bases between the two germline ends. The CDR3 extends over 15 amino acids. CDR3 DNA sequence: TGTGCCAGCAGCTTGAGTGGGCAGGGTGAAGAGACCCAGTACTTC. It encodes CASSLSGQGEETQYF.

As DNA, the CDR3 is TGTGCCAGCACCGGGGGGAGACTGCACACTGAAGCTTTCTTT. It translates to CASTGGRLHTEAFF. The chain links TRBV6-5 to TRBJ1-1; D may be TRBD1 (5 bases). Germline-derived CDR1 and CDR2 are MNHEY and SVGAGI. The CDR3 sequence is 14 residues long. V was shortened by 7 bases and J by 3 bases, with 15 bases between the two germline ends.